This T cell receptor (beta chain) was identified during a study of blood T cell repertoires in COVID-19. Germline V gene lookup returns CDR1 MNHGY and CDR2 SAAAGT. With V trimmed by 4 bases and J by 5 bases, 7 bases remained unmatched. The CDR3 has 14 residues. The age range of participants was 18 to 89 years, with residence in under 30 US areas. Cohorts were based on clinical histories the participants reported. Cohort 3 donors were reported recovered after two negative PCRs, clearance, or symptom resolution. Under the authors' procedure: Scientists estimated how many nucleated cells there were by amplifying reference gene primers. Here immunoSEQ multiplex PCR was the method, and the copy in TCRdb shows in-frame clones only, minus some. From that table come the V and J calls and clone size; the DNA was used to work out D and trimming. The data hold around 200,000 clones, with 90% observed a single time.

The rearrangement uses TRBV6-8 and TRBJ2-5; 7 bases match TRBD2. The sample was PBMCs or T cells enriched from blood (not recorded which). This receptor was taken from a man younger than 45 who had recovered from COVID-19. The CDR3 spells CASSCGRVGETQYF. The CDR3 nucleotides read TGTGCCAGCAGTTGTGGGAGGGTAGGGGAGACCCAGTACTTC.